Listed below are T cell receptor beta chains from one sample, sequenced in a study of shared clonotypes between healthy human individuals. TCRdb's copy holds only in-frame clones and misses some; the assay was immunoSEQ multiplex PCR. This table has about 710,000 clones, around 73% appearing once. What was sequenced was memory CD4+ T cells sorted from blood. All receptors derive from a woman in her twenties or thirties in good health. CDR3s include the opening cysteine and the closing phenylalanine or tryptophan. A D gene is named only where the DNA matches it firmly. The size field is filled for only some rows; it gives once, few, many or a size class.

>TRBD1|TRBV30|TRBJ1-5|-|15
CAWSTGTGRNQPQHF
TGTGCCTGGAGTACCGGGACAGGGCGAAATCAGCCCCAGCATTTT
>TRBD1|TRBV19|TRBJ1-1|-|13
CASRNRDRGPAFF
TGTGCCAGTAGGAACCGGGACAGGGGTCCAGCTTTCTTT
>TRBD1|TRBV4-1|TRBJ1-2|-|15
CASSRPGQNDYGYTF
TGCGCCAGCAGCCGCCCGGGACAGAACGACTATGGCTACACCTTC
>TRBD1|TRBV5-4|TRBJ1-1|once|15
CASSLPTGGRTEAFF
TGTGCCAGCAGCTTGCCGACAGGGGGAAGAACTGAAGCTTTCTTT
>-|TRBV7-6|TRBJ1-1|-|18
CASSSPPARALRGTEAFF
TGTGCCAGCAGCTCCCCTCCCGCCAGGGCCCTGCGAGGGACTGAAGCTTTCTTT
>TRBD1|TRBV6-5|TRBJ2-1|-|14
CASSKGQLLNEQFF
TGTGCCAGCAGTAAGGGACAGCTTCTGAATGAGCAGTTCTTC
>-|TRBV6-4|TRBJ1-1|-|13
CASSHNMNTEAFF
TGTGCCAGCAGTCACAACATGAACACTGAAGCTTTCTTT
>-|TRBV7-2|TRBJ2-6|once|16
CASSLDGASGANVLTF
TGTGCCAGCAGCCTGGACGGGGCCTCTGGGGCCAACGTCCTGACTTTC
>-|TRBV19|TRBJ1-5|-|14
CASSLPYSNQPQHF
TGTGCCAGCTCCCTACCCTATAGCAATCAGCCCCAGCATTTT
>-|TRBV30|TRBJ2-1|-|15
CAWSSELAGYNEQFF
TGTGCCTGGAGTTCAGAACTAGCCGGCTACAATGAGCAGTTCTTC
>-|TRBV7-9|TRBJ2-3|-|13
CASSALKTDTQYF
TGTGCCAGCAGCGCCCTTAAGACAGATACGCAGTATTTT
>TRBD2|TRBV28|TRBJ2-7|once|15
CASSFRLAGLYEQYF
TGTGCCAGCAGTTTCCGGCTAGCGGGACTCTACGAGCAGTACTTC
>-|TRBV7-9|TRBJ2-5|-|15
CASSSTGMGWETQYF
TGTGCCAGCAGCTCGACGGGGATGGGTTGGGAGACCCAGTACTTC
>-|TRBV2|TRBJ1-3|-|14
CASSKGGYGNTIYF
TGTGCCAGCAGTAAGGGGGGCTACGGAAACACCATATATTTT
>-|TRBV6-6|TRBJ2-2|-|15
CASSYKGARSGELFF
TGTGCCAGCAGTTACAAGGGAGCTAGGTCCGGGGAGCTGTTTTTT
>TRBD1|TRBV10-3|TRBJ2-7|-|14
CAISWDRSAYEQYF
TGTGCCATCAGTTGGGACAGGTCCGCCTACGAGCAGTACTTC
>-|TRBV6-1|TRBJ2-7|-|12
CASSESIYEQYF
TGTGCCAGCAGTGAATCTATCTACGAGCAGTACTTC
>TRBD2|TRBV10-2|TRBJ2-5|-|15
CASRARTSGTETQYF
TGCGCCAGCAGGGCAAGGACTAGCGGGACGGAGACCCAGTACTTC
>TRBD2|TRBV7-2|TRBJ2-5|-|12
CASGLEGVTQYF
TGTGCCAGCGGACTAGAGGGAGTGACCCAGTACTTC
>-|TRBV10-2|TRBJ1-3|-|15
CASRTGISSGNTIYF
TGCGCCAGCAGAACAGGTATAAGCTCTGGAAACACCATATATTTT
>-|TRBV28|TRBJ1-2|-|14
CASSLSASPYGYTF
TGTGCCAGCAGTTTATCAGCGTCTCCCTATGGCTACACCTTC
>-|TRBV27|TRBJ1-5|-|15
CASRRGGRSPQPQHF
TGTGCCAGCAGGAGAGGGGGTCGGAGCCCTCAGCCCCAGCATTTT
>-|TRBV21-1|TRBJ2-7|many|15
CASSKDGQDSSEQYF
TGTGCCAGCAGCAAAGACGGACAGGACTCGAGCGAGCAGTACTTC
>-|TRBV7-3|TRBJ2-1|-|14
CASSPLGGGNEQFF
TGTGCCAGCAGCCCTCTCGGGGGTGGCAATGAGCAGTTCTTC
>TRBD2|TRBV4-1|TRBJ2-7|-|16
CASSQDRTSGSYEQYF
TGCGCCAGCAGCCAAGATCGGACTAGCGGGAGTTACGAGCAGTACTTC
>TRBD2|TRBV4-2|TRBJ2-1|-|20
CASSQDGAAGVVHRDNEQFF
TGTGCCAGCAGCCAAGATGGGGCAGCGGGAGTAGTTCATAGGGACAATGAGCAGTTCTTC
>-|TRBV29-1|TRBJ2-5|-|11
CSVSSQETQYF
TGCAGCGTTTCTAGTCAAGAGACCCAGTACTTC
>-|TRBV5-1|TRBJ2-7|few|14
CASSLAAALYEQYF
TGCGCCAGCAGCTTGGCCGCGGCCCTCTACGAGCAGTACTTC
>-|TRBV10-3|TRBJ2-4|-|13
CAISDGSYNIQYF
TGTGCCATCAGTGACGGGAGTTATAACATTCAGTACTTC
>-|TRBV2|TRBJ1-5|-|15
CASNGESGSNQPQHF
TGTGCCAGCAACGGGGAATCTGGTAGCAATCAGCCCCAGCATTTT
>-|TRBV28|TRBJ1-2|-|15
CASSVTGGRGYGYTF
TGTGCCAGCAGTGTAACGGGGGGGAGAGGCTATGGCTACACCTTC
>-|TRBV9|TRBJ2-3|few|12
CASSVGTDTQYF
TGTGCCAGCAGCGTAGGCACAGATACGCAGTATTTT
>-|TRBV5-1|TRBJ2-7|-|14
CASSLYTGSYEQYF
TGCGCCAGCAGCTTATACACAGGATCCTACGAGCAGTACTTC
>TRBD2|TRBV18|TRBJ2-1|-|19
CPSSPRTSGSLRARNEQFF
TGTCCCAGCTCACCACGGACTAGCGGGAGCCTCCGGGCCCGGAATGAGCAGTTCTTC
>TRBD1|TRBV5-1|TRBJ2-1|few|15
CASSFGDRDGSEQFF
TGCGCCAGCAGTTTTGGGGACAGGGATGGGAGTGAGCAGTTCTTC
>TRBD1|TRBV5-1|TRBJ2-2|-|16
CASSLVQGRNTGELFF
TGCGCCAGCAGCTTGGTACAGGGGAGGAACACCGGGGAGCTGTTTTTT
>-|TRBV5-1|TRBJ2-2|-|16
CASRQRQFGATGELFF
TGCGCCAGCAGACAAAGACAGTTCGGGGCCACCGGGGAGCTGTTTTTT
>-|TRBV25-1|TRBJ2-2|-|14
CASSPMGVTGELFF
TGTGCCAGCAGCCCAATGGGGGTTACCGGGGAGCTGTTTTTT
>TRBD1|TRBV27|TRBJ2-5|-|16
CASRRTGQGTREAQYF
TGTGCCAGCAGGCGCACGGGACAGGGCACAAGAGAGGCCCAGTACTTC
>-|TRBV30|TRBJ1-4|once|16
CAWRDHPTGPFEKLFF
TGTGCCTGGAGAGATCACCCCACAGGGCCTTTCGAAAAACTGTTTTTT
>TRBD2|TRBV5-1|TRBJ2-5|few|15
CASSPFGRGVETQYF
TGCGCCAGCAGCCCCTTCGGGAGGGGGGTAGAGACCCAGTACTTC
>-|TRBV7-2|TRBJ1-1|-|15
CASSLGRARGTEAFF
TGTGCCAGCAGCTTAGGAAGGGCCAGGGGCACTGAAGCTTTCTTT
>-|TRBV19|TRBJ2-1|-|14
CASSQLLGYNEQFF
TGTGCCAGTAGTCAACTTCTAGGATACAATGAGCAGTTCTTC
>-|TRBV15|TRBJ1-2|-|14
CATSLDAANYGYTF
TGTGCCACCAGCCTCGACGCGGCTAACTATGGCTACACCTTC
>-|TRBV7-7|TRBJ2-1|-|13
CASSSTLGYEQFF
TGTGCCAGCAGCTCGACTCTAGGGTATGAGCAGTTCTTC
>-|TRBV18|TRBJ1-5|-|13
CASSVDRTQPQHF
TGTGCCAGCTCCGTTGACAGAACTCAGCCCCAGCATTTT
>TRBD1|TRBV5-1|TRBJ2-1|many|14
CASSPGTGNLEQFF
TGCGCCAGCAGCCCCGGGACAGGCAATCTTGAGCAGTTCTTC
>-|TRBV7-9|TRBJ2-5|-|17
CASSLVYGAWSGETQYF
TGTGCCAGCAGCTTAGTTTACGGAGCGTGGTCTGGAGAGACCCAGTACTTC
>-|TRBV11-2|TRBJ2-1|few|13
CASSSGVWDEQFF
TGTGCCAGCAGCTCTGGGGTATGGGATGAGCAGTTCTTC
>-|TRBV15|TRBJ1-4|few|14
CATSRPPSNEKLFF
TGTGCCACCAGCAGACCCCCCAGTAATGAAAAACTGTTTTTT
>-|TRBV11-2|TRBJ2-2|once|15
CASSFLTGPTGELFF
TGTGCCAGCAGCTTCCTTACAGGGCCCACCGGGGAGCTGTTTTTT
>-|TRBV2|TRBJ1-6|-|15
CASSYSSSYNSPLHF
TGTGCCAGCAGCTATTCGAGCTCCTATAATTCACCCCTCCACTTT
>-|TRBV28|TRBJ1-5|few|13
CASKRPDHQPQHF
TGTGCCAGCAAGCGGCCTGACCATCAGCCCCAGCATTTT
>-|TRBV28|TRBJ1-1|-|13
CASRGVGDTEAFF
TGTGCCAGCAGGGGGGTTGGGGACACTGAAGCTTTCTTT
>-|TRBV10-1|TRBJ2-3|-|13
CASSETRGNTQYF
TGCGCCAGCAGTGAGACCAGGGGCAATACGCAGTATTTT
>-|TRBV7-9|TRBJ1-5|few|12
CASSRFNQPQHF
TGTGCCAGCAGCCGTTTTAATCAGCCCCAGCATTTT